Below, 25 T cell receptor beta chains from the same sample are listed, as sequenced in a study of Tregs in tolerant kidney transplant recipients. Libraries were prepared by immunoSEQ multiplex PCR; TCRdb keeps only in-frame clonotypes and omits some of them. The sample yields 90,000 or so clones, 90% to 95% seen once. Related graft donors supplied nonmyeloablative bone marrow transplants, and mixed chimerism was transient. Sequencing used CD4+ T cells from blood (PBMCs), obtained 12 months after the transplant. These receptors were obtained from a human patient who received a combined kidney and bone marrow transplant. Among the T cells, some may be from the graft donor.

CDR3 bases: TGTGCCAGCAGCCCCCGGGACCAAGAGACCCAGTACTTC. Translating gives CASSPRDQETQYF. The rearrangement joins TRBV11-3 to TRBJ2-5; D is uncertain. The CDR3 contains 13 residues. V lost 5 bases to trimming and J lost 0 bases, with 7 bases between them. Germline V gives CDR1 SGHNT, CDR2 YENEEA.

V usage is TRBV30 and J usage is TRBJ2-1; 7 bases align to TRBD2. The CDR3 extends over 13 amino acids. Germline V CDR1 and CDR2: GTSNPN, SVGIG (reference sequence). V dropped 4 bases and J dropped 8; count of bases not matched to a gene: 8. CDR3 protein: CAWILWEGHEQFF. For the CDR3, the DNA is TGTGCCTGGATTTTGTGGGAGGGCCATGAGCAGTTCTTC.

This clone has only one observation. A junction end diverges from the germline sequence, so it may reflect a read error. This sequence joins TRBV30 and TRBJ2-6; the D gene is possibly TRBD1 (6 bases). The CDR3 length is 15 residues. CDR1 and CDR2 (germline): GTSNPN, SVGIG (reference sequence). The CDR3 protein is CAWSVLGLGANALTF. Here the CDR3 DNA reads TGTGCCTGGAGTGTACTAGGGTTGGGGGCCAACGCCCTGACTTTC. Based on the CDR3 plus reference TRBV30 and TRBJ2-6, the full variable domain is SQTIHQWPATLVQPVGSPLSLECTVEGTSNPNLYWYRQAAGRGLQLLFYSVGIGQISSEVPQNLSASRPQDRQFILSSKKLLLSDSGFYLCAWSVLGLGANALTFGAGSRLTVL.

The CDR3 protein is CASSSTSGREAYNEQFF. The CDR3, as DNA: TGTGCCAGCAGCTCAACATCGGGCAGGGAGGCCTACAATGAGCAGTTCTTC. This chain uses TRBV11-3 with TRBJ2-1; TRBD2 might be the D (6 bases). The CDR3 is made up of 17 amino acids. Trimming took 4 bases from V and 2 from J, leaving 18 bases between them. Germline V gene data show CDR1 as SGHNT and CDR2 as YENEEA.

This clone was detected only a few times. The gene calls are TRBV30 and TRBJ2-1; the D gene is possibly TRBD2 (6 bases). CDR3 length: 14 residues. V was trimmed by 4 bases and J by 6 bases, leaving 16 bases between them. Per the germline V gene, CDR1 is GTSNPN and CDR2 is SVGIG (reference sequence). DNA of the CDR3: TGTGCCTGGAAAGCTTCCCGGGGAGGCAATGAGCAGTTCTTC. Protein product: CAWKASRGGNEQFF.

V is TRBV7-3 and J is TRBJ2-1; unclear D gene. Trimming took 4 bases from V and 4 from J, leaving 5 bases between them. The CDR3 runs to 12 residues. CDR1 and CDR2 (germline): SGHTA, FQGTGA. The DNA for the CDR3 is TGTGCCAGCAGCTCAGTTTACAATGAGCAGTTCTTC. Protein: CASSSVYNEQFF.

The chain has TRBV9 and TRBJ2-2, with D unclear. The germline gives CDR1 SGDLS, CDR2 YYNGEE. The CDR3 is 14 amino acids. V dropped 1 base and J dropped 1 base, with 5 bases sitting between them. This CDR3 reads CASSVFWNTGELFF. In DNA, the CDR3 is TGTGCCAGCAGCGTATTCTGGAACACCGGGGAGCTGTTTTTT.

The gene calls are TRBV19 and TRBJ1-1; a weak D match, TRBD1 (5 bases). CDR3 length: 12 residues. Trimming took off 3 bases at V and 10 bases at J, with 12 bases between the two ends. Germline CDR1 reads LNHDA; CDR2 reads SQIVND (reference sequence). As DNA, the CDR3 is TGTGCCAGTAGTATGGATGTCAGGGTAGCTTTCTTT. Translating it yields CASSMDVRVAFF.

CDR3 sequence: CASSQGRGSGNTIYF. DNA for the CDR3: TGTGCCAGCAGCCAGGGGAGGGGCTCTGGAAACACCATATATTTT. The rearrangement links TRBV7-9 to TRBJ1-3; a weak D match, TRBD1 (6 bases). The CDR3 has 15 residues. Germline V lookup: CDR1 SEHNR, CDR2 FQNEAQ (reference sequence). V gave up 5 bases and J gave up 0 bases, with 11 bases separating them.

This rearrangement joins TRBV28 to TRBJ1-5; D may be TRBD1 (6 bases). The CDR3 is 15 residues long. Trimming took off 2 bases at V and 1 base at J, with 9 bases between the two ends. Germline lookup yields CDR1 MDHEN and CDR2 SYDVKM. As DNA, the CDR3 is TGTGCCAGCAGTTTAGCAGGGGTGAGCAATCAGCCCCAGCATTTT. This translates into CASSLAGVSNQPQHF.

The chain links TRBV28 to TRBJ2-7, with 8 bases that match TRBD1. With 6 bases clipped from V and 2 bases from J, the junction kept 12 bases outside the gene matches. The CDR3 runs to 16 residues. In germline, CDR1 is MDHEN, CDR2 SYDVKM. CDR3 residues: CASSSNDRGFPYEQYF. For the CDR3, the DNA is TGTGCCAGCAGCTCGAACGACAGGGGTTTTCCCTACGAGCAGTACTTC.

V gene TRBV5-3 combines with J gene TRBJ1-4; 7 bases align to TRBD1. TRBV5-3 is labeled an ORF, and its function is uncertain. The CDR3 totals 17 residues. J lost 0 bases, V lost 4 bases, and 9 bases had no gene match. CDR3 residues: CARSGGTAQTTNEKLFF. The DNA of the CDR3 is TGTGCCAGAAGCGGGGGGACAGCTCAAACAACTAATGAAAAACTGTTTTTT.

Turning to this clone: This same CDR3 is encoded by further DNA sequences in the sample. V and J are TRBV4-3 and TRBJ2-1; D is perhaps TRBD2 (6 bases). Germline loops: CDR1 LGHNA, CDR2 YSLEER. The V end was cut by 4 bases, the J end by 4 bases, with 14 bases between. The CDR3 is 15 residues long. CDR3 amino acids: CASSPKGTYYNEQFF. The CDR3, as DNA: TGCGCCAGCAGCCCAAAAGGGACTTATTACAATGAGCAGTTCTTC.

The CDR3 sequence is CASSPQRGRWETQYF. The CDR3 DNA is TGTGCCAGCAGCCCCCAAAGGGGTCGATGGGAGACCCAGTACTTC. The rearrangement uses TRBV11-2 and TRBJ2-5; D is possibly TRBD1 (5 bases). The ends were cut back, 5 bases at V and 5 bases at J, with 18 bases in the middle. Germline values: CDR1 SGHAT, CDR2 FQNNGV. The CDR3 totals 15 residues.

The chain combines TRBV9 with TRBJ2-1; perhaps TRBD2 as D (5 bases). The CDR3 has 15 amino acids. Between the trimmed V and J ends, which lost 4 bases and 9 bases, there was a span of 20 bases. The germline V gene encodes CDR1 SGDLS and CDR2 YYNGEE. CDR3 amino acids: CASSSPRRNGGEQFF. The CDR3 DNA reads TGTGCCAGCAGCTCACCCCGGAGGAACGGAGGTGAGCAGTTCTTC.

This chain links TRBV5-8 with TRBJ2-3; a weak D match, TRBD2 (5 bases). Trimming removed 0 bases at V and 2 bases at J, with 10 bases between. CDR3 size: 15 residues. The V gene's germline CDR1 is SGHTS and CDR2 YDEGEE. The CDR3 here is CASSLAGSTTDTQYF. CDR3 DNA: TGTGCCAGCAGCTTGGCGGGATCCACCACAGATACGCAGTATTTT.

This chain uses TRBV4-3 with TRBJ2-7, with D perhaps matching TRBD2 (5 bases). V lost 0 bases, J lost 0 bases, and 18 bases lay in between. This CDR3 has 18 residues. Germline CDR1 is LGHNA and CDR2 is YSLEER. The CDR3: CASSQEAAEWQSSYEQYF. In DNA, the CDR3 is TGCGCCAGCAGCCAAGAAGCGGCGGAGTGGCAGAGCTCCTACGAGCAGTACTTC.

The rearrangement joins TRBV6-1 to TRBJ2-5; a possible D gene is TRBD1 (5 bases). The J call may be in error: the DNA end matches TRBJ2-7 better. The germline gives CDR1 MNHNS, CDR2 SASEGT. CDR3 size: 14 residues. Written as DNA, the CDR3 is TGTGCCAGTCTAACAGGCGCGTTCTCCTACGAGCAGTACTTC. Its protein is CASLTGAFSYEQYF.

This clone has just one count. The chain recombines TRBV5-4 with TRBJ1-1, with D perhaps TRBD1 (6 bases). The V gene lost 0 bases and the J gene lost 6 bases, with 21 bases spanning the gap. Germline CDR1 is SGHNT and CDR2 is YYREEE (reference sequence). CDR3 length equals 17 residues. CDR3 coding DNA: TGTGCCAGCAGCTTGGGGGGGGCGGGGGGCATGATGGCTGAAGCTTTCTTT. This gives the protein CASSLGGAGGMMAEAFF.

This chain connects TRBV5-1 to TRBJ2-3; D ambiguous. There are 13 residues in the CDR3. CDR1 and CDR2 from the germline V gene are SGHRS and YFSETQ. V was cut by 3 bases and J by 3 bases, with 8 bases left in between. CDR3 sequence reads: CASSSVRTDTQYF. CDR3 in DNA: TGCGCCAGCAGCTCAGTCAGGACAGATACGCAGTATTTT. The complete variable domain, with remaining parts taken from reference TRBV5-1 and TRBJ2-3, reads KAGVTQTPRYLIKTRGQQVTLSCSPISGHRSVSWYQQTPGQGLQFLFEYFSETQRNKGNFPGRFSGRQFSNSRSEMNVSTLELGDSALYLCASSSVRTDTQYFGPGTRLTVL.

V is TRBV6-1 and J is TRBJ1-2, with TRBD1 matching 7 bases. This CDR3 spans 15 amino acids. In germline, CDR1 is MNHNS, CDR2 SASEGT. V lost 7 bases and J lost 4; bases outside the gene matches: 12. DNA of the CDR3: TGTGCCAGCAACGCCCGACAGGGACGAACCTATGGCTACACCTTC. Translation gives CASNARQGRTYGYTF.

V usage is TRBV5-1 and J usage is TRBJ1-3; perhaps TRBD1 as D (6 bases). V was cut by 2 bases and J by 0 bases, with 15 bases left in between. Germline CDR1 and CDR2: SGHRS and YFSETQ. The CDR3 loop spans 17 amino acids. The CDR3 sequence: CASSFFPGQLSGNTIYF. The CDR3 DNA reads TGCGCCAGCAGCTTTTTTCCAGGACAGCTCTCTGGAAACACCATATATTTT.

The gene calls are TRBV19 and TRBJ2-2; 9 nucleotides agree with TRBD1. This CDR3 has 17 residues. Germline values: CDR1 LNHDA, CDR2 SQIVND (reference sequence). Trimming took 5 bases from V and 7 from J; bases not matched to a gene: 14. For the CDR3, the DNA is TGTGCCAGTAGTGGGATTACCGGGACAGGGAGGGGCGGGGAGCTGTTTTTT. Translation gives CASSGITGTGRGGELFF.

J is TRBJ2-7 and V is TRBV6-6; TRBD1 aligns across 10 bases. CDR1 and CDR2 from the germline V gene are MNHNY and SVGAGI (reference sequence). This CDR3 is built from 14 residues. After removal of 1 base from V and 5 bases from J, the junction contained 2 bases not matched to a gene. This chain's CDR3 is CASSYWDRGHEQYF. In nucleotides, the CDR3 is TGTGCCAGCAGTTACTGGGACAGGGGACACGAGCAGTACTTC.

This clone was seen only a few times. This rearrangement joins TRBV19 to TRBJ2-2, with TRBD2 identical over 8 bases. Germline-derived CDR1 and CDR2 are LNHDA and SQIVND (reference sequence). The J segment lost 6 bases and the V segment lost 3 bases, leaving 6 bases of the junction unmatched. The CDR3 has 15 residues. CDR3: CASSMTSAYPGELFF. In DNA form, the CDR3 reads TGTGCCAGTAGTATGACTAGCGCATATCCCGGGGAGCTGTTTTTT.